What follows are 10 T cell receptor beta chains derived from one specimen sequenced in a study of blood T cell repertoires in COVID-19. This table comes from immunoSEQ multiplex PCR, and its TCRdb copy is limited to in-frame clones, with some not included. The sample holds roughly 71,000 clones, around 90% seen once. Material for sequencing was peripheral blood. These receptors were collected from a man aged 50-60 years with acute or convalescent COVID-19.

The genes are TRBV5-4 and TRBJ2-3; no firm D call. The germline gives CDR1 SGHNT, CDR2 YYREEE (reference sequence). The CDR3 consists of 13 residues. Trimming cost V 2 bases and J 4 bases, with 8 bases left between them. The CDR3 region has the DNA TGTGCCAGCAGCTTCCTAGTGGCAGATACGCAGTATTTT. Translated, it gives CASSFLVADTQYF. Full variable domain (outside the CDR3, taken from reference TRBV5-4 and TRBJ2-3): ETGVTQSPTHLIKTRGQQVTLRCSSQSGHNTVSWYQQALGQGPQFIFQYYREEENGRGNFPPRFSGLQFPNYSSELNVNALELDDSALYLCASSFLVADTQYFGPGTRLTVL.

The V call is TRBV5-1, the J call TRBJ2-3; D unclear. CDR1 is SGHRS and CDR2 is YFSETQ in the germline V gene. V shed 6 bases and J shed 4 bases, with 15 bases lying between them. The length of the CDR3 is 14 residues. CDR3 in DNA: TGCGCCAGCACCCCGGGTCGCGGTCCAGATACGCAGTATTTT. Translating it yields CASTPGRGPDTQYF.

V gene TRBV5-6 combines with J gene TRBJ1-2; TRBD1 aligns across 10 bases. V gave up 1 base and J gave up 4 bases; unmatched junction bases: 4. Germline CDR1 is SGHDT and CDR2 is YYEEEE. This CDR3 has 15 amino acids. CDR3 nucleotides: TGTGCCAGCAGCTTGATGGGACAGGGGATCTATGGCTACACCTTC. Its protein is CASSLMGQGIYGYTF.

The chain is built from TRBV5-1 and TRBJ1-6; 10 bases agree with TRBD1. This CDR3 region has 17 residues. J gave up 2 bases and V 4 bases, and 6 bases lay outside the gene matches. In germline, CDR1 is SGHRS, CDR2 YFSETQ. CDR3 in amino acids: CASSGGTGAPYNSPLHF. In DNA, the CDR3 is TGCGCCAGCAGCGGAGGGACAGGGGCCCCCTATAATTCACCCCTCCACTTT.

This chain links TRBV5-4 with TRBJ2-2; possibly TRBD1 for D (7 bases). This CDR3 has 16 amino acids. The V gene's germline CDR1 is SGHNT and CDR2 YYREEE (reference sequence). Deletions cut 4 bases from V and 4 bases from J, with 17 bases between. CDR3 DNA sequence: TGTGCCAGCAGCCCAGGGGGGAGAAGACCCACCGGGGAGCTGTTTTTT. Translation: CASSPGGRRPTGELFF.

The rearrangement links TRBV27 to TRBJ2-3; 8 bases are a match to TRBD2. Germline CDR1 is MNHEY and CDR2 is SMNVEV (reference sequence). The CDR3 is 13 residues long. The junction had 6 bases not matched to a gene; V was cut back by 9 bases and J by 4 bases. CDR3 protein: CASRSGVADTQYF. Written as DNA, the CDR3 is TGTGCCAGTCGTAGCGGGGTGGCAGATACGCAGTATTTT.

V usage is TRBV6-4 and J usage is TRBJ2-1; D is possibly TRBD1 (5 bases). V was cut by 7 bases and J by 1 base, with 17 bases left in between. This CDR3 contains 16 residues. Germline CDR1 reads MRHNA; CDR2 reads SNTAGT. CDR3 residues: CASTSRQWGSYNEQFF. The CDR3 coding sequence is TGTGCCAGCACATCAAGACAGTGGGGATCCTACAATGAGCAGTTCTTC.

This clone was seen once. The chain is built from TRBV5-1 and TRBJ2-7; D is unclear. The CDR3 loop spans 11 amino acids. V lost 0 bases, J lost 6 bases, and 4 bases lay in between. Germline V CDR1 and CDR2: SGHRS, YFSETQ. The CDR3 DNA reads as TGCGCCAGCAGCTTGGACGGCGAGCAGTACTTC. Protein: CASSLDGEQYF.

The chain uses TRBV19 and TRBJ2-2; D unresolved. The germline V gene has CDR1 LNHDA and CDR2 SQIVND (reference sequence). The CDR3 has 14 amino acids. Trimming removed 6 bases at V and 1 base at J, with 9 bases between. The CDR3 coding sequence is TGTGCCAGTAGCATGGCAGGGAACACCGGGGAGCTGTTTTTT. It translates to CASSMAGNTGELFF.

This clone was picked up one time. CDR3 in amino acids: CATGIGGSYEQYF. The CDR3 coding sequence is TGTGCCACAGGAATCGGGGGTTCCTACGAGCAGTACTTC. The rearrangement uses TRBV24-1 and TRBJ2-7; perhaps TRBD2 as D (6 bases). In germline, CDR1 is KGHDR, CDR2 SFDVKD. The CDR3 has 13 amino acids. The ends were cut back, 10 bases at V and 1 base at J, with 13 bases in the middle.